These 27 T cell receptor beta chains originate from one sample sequenced in a study of T cell responses to AZD1222 COVID-19 vaccine. Repertoires were generated with immunoSEQ multiplex PCR, while TCRdb's copy carries only in-frame clones and drops some. Counted here are more than 85,000 clones, roughly four fifths occurring once; the ten biggest clones make up 3.5% to 5.5%. Here the sequenced sample was peripheral blood, taken on day 0 of AZD1222 vaccination. The source of these receptors is an adult in good health.

CDR3 sequence: CASRESGLSNQPQHF. CDR3 coding DNA: TGTGCCAGCAGGGAATCAGGGTTAAGCAATCAGCCCCAGCATTTT. V is TRBV28 and J is TRBJ1-5, with a weak D call TRBD1 (5 bases). Germline V gives CDR1 MDHEN, CDR2 SYDVKM. There are 15 residues in the CDR3. The V end was cut by 6 bases, the J end by 1 base, with 13 bases between.

This rearrangement joins TRBV18 to TRBJ1-1, with D unclear. The CDR3 totals 13 residues. V was clipped by 1 base and J by 1 base, with 4 bases between them. CDR1 is KGHSH, CDR2 LQKENI, per germline. CDR3 in DNA: TGTGCCAGCTCACCACTAAGGAACACTGAAGCTTTCTTT. This codes for CASSPLRNTEAFF.

V and J are TRBV18 and TRBJ2-1, with TRBD2 identical over 7 bases. V lost 1 base to trimming and J lost 6 bases; unmatched junction nucleotides: 9. The CDR3 spans 16 residues. Germline values: CDR1 KGHSH, CDR2 LQKENI. CDR3 in DNA: TGTGCCAGCTCACCACGGGCGACTAGCTCCGCCAATGAGCAGTTCTTC. It translates to CASSPRATSSANEQFF.

This clone was counted a few times. The chain has TRBV4-1 and TRBJ1-2, with a possible D match to TRBD1 (5 bases). Per germline, CDR1 MGHRA and CDR2 YSYEKL. CDR3 length equals 13 residues. V dropped 3 bases and J dropped 6 bases, with 11 bases sitting between them. CDR3 amino acids: CASSHGGKNGYTF. The CDR3 nucleotides read TGCGCCAGCAGCCACGGGGGTAAGAATGGCTACACCTTC.

This chain links TRBV28 with TRBJ1-2; no clear D gene. The germline V gene has CDR1 MDHEN and CDR2 SYDVKM. CDR3 length: 13 residues. Trimming cost V 3 bases and J 6 bases, with 11 bases left between them. CDR3 amino acids: CASSFNAGDGYTF. The CDR3 coding sequence is TGTGCCAGCAGTTTCAATGCAGGAGATGGCTACACCTTC.

The CDR3: CAWTRLSQQGTRYNEQFF. The DNA of the CDR3 is TGTGCCTGGACCCGACTCTCTCAGCAGGGTACTAGGTACAATGAGCAGTTCTTC. V gene TRBV30 combines with J gene TRBJ2-1; D possibly uses TRBD1 or TRBD2 (5 bases each). Looked up from germline, CDR1 is GTSNPN and CDR2 is SVGIG (reference sequence). There are 18 residues in the CDR3. Trimming pared 4 bases from V and 4 bases from J, leaving 26 bases between.

This chain joins TRBV5-6 and TRBJ1-6; D is unclear. Germline CDR1 and CDR2: SGHDT and YYEEEE. The ends were cut back, 1 base at V and 7 bases at J, with 9 bases in the middle. The CDR3 has 14 amino acids. CDR3 nucleotides: TGTGCCAGCAGCTTGAGGTCCTCCAATTCACCCCTCCACTTT. This translates into CASSLRSSNSPLHF.

This sequence joins TRBV7-6 and TRBJ1-1; TRBD1 agrees at 10 bases. There are 15 residues in the CDR3. Per the germline V gene, CDR1 is SGHVS and CDR2 is FNYEAQ. After removal of 5 bases from V and 6 bases from J, the junction contained 9 bases not matched to a gene. DNA of the CDR3: TGTGCCAGCAGCAAAGGGACAGGGGTAAGGGCTGAAGCTTTCTTT. Its translation: CASSKGTGVRAEAFF.

The chain recombines TRBV19 with TRBJ1-5; 7 positions agree with TRBD1. Trimming removed 5 bases from V and 4 bases from J; junction bases left unmatched: 11. The CDR3 consists of 16 residues. Germline V gene lookup returns CDR1 LNHDA and CDR2 SQIVND (reference sequence). Here the CDR3 reads CASSPWTGRGNQPQHF. CDR3 sequence (DNA): TGTGCCAGTAGTCCATGGACAGGACGAGGTAATCAGCCCCAGCATTTT.

In DNA, the CDR3 is TGTGCCAGCAGTTTCGGGACAGCGAACACTGAAGCTTTCTTT. Translation: CASSFGTANTEAFF. This chain connects TRBV6-2 or TRBV6-3 to TRBJ1-1; 7 nucleotides match TRBD1. Trimming removed 4 bases from V and 1 base from J; junction bases left unmatched: 3. CDR1 and CDR2 (germline): MNHEY, SVGEGT. The CDR3 has 14 amino acids.

The chain couples TRBV18 to TRBJ2-1; no clear D. The CDR3 consists of 18 residues. CDR1 is KGHSH, CDR2 LQKENI, per germline. V lost 4 bases, J lost 0 bases, and 19 bases lay in between. CDR3 region: CASSLNDAWSNSYNEQFF. The CDR3 nucleotides read TGTGCCAGCTCACTCAATGACGCGTGGTCTAACTCCTACAATGAGCAGTTCTTC.

This chain uses TRBV9 with TRBJ1-3; D unclear. Germline CDR1 and CDR2: SGDLS and YYNGEE. This CDR3 spans 18 amino acids. Trimming took off 3 bases at V and 0 bases at J, with 19 bases between the two ends. Here the CDR3 DNA reads TGTGCCAGCAGCGGTCACCCCCGCCCCATAGTCTCTGGAAACACCATATATTTT. The encoded protein is CASSGHPRPIVSGNTIYF.

The chain has TRBV4-1 and TRBJ2-2; 10 bases map to TRBD2. V gave up 1 base and J gave up 5 bases; unmatched junction bases: 10. This CDR3 is built from 18 residues. Germline V gene lookup returns CDR1 MGHRA and CDR2 YSYEKL. CDR3 loop: CASSQAGPGLASTGELFF. CDR3 nucleotide sequence: TGCGCCAGCAGCCAAGCGGGCCCGGGACTAGCGTCTACCGGGGAGCTGTTTTTT.

The J gene is TRBJ2-5, the V gene TRBV19; 7 nucleotides agree with TRBD2. This CDR3 spans 17 amino acids. Germline loops: CDR1 LNHDA, CDR2 SQIVND (reference sequence). J lost 5 bases, V lost 4 bases, and 16 bases had no gene match. Written as DNA, the CDR3 is TGTGCCAGTAGTACGGGGCCTAGCGGTCTGCAGCGGGAGACCCAGTACTTC. This gives the protein CASSTGPSGLQRETQYF.

On this clone itself: In this CDR3 the conserved last residue, phenylalanine or tryptophan, is missing, so a read error is likely. No DNA is shown, since the ends of the CDR3 on it are uncertain; the CDR3 is the one TCRdb lists. The chain carries TRBV29-1 and TRBJ2-7. The CDR3 length equals 10 residues, ends included. Germline values: CDR1 SQVTM, CDR2 ANQGSEA. This chain's CDR3 is CSVEGTVTLR.

Written as DNA, the CDR3 is TGTGCCAGCAGATCAGGGGCGAATGGCTACACCTTC. Residues: CASRSGANGYTF. This chain links TRBV12-3 or TRBV12-4 with TRBJ1-2; TRBD1 might be the D (6 bases). Between the trimmed V and J ends, which lost 6 bases and 6 bases, there was a span of 11 bases. This CDR3 is 12 amino acids long.

This clone was seen once. The rearrangement links TRBV9 to TRBJ2-3; D gene unclear. This CDR3 has 15 residues. Trimming stripped 3 bases from V and 1 base from J, with 12 bases between. CDR1 is SGDLS and CDR2 is YYNGEE in the germline V gene. The CDR3 reads CASSGLGLGTDTQYF. DNA for the CDR3: TGTGCCAGCAGCGGTTTAGGGTTGGGCACAGATACGCAGTATTTT.

The chain recombines TRBV18 with TRBJ1-1; tentative D call: TRBD1 (6 bases). The CDR3 sequence is 15 residues long. The ends were cut back, 1 base at V and 4 bases at J, with 13 bases in the middle. CDR1 and CDR2 from the germline V gene are KGHSH and LQKENI. The CDR3: CASSPLSQGGTEAFF. The CDR3, as DNA: TGTGCCAGCTCACCACTCTCACAGGGAGGCACTGAAGCTTTCTTT.

V is TRBV6-2 or TRBV6-3 and J is TRBJ2-3; possibly TRBD2 for D (5 bases). Germline V lookup: CDR1 MNHEY, CDR2 SVGEGT. V dropped 6 bases and J dropped 3 bases, with 13 bases sitting between them. The CDR3 contains 14 residues. The CDR3 is CASSRSSSTDTQYF. In DNA, the CDR3 is TGTGCCAGCAGCCGATCTAGCTCAACAGATACGCAGTATTTT.

The CDR3 DNA is TGCGCCAGCAGCATCGGACAGTCTGGGGCCAACGTCCTGACTTTC. It specifies CASSIGQSGANVLTF. The chain combines TRBV5-1 with TRBJ2-6; possible D gene TRBD1, 6 bases. Germline CDR1 reads SGHRS; CDR2 reads YFSETQ. The CDR3 is 15 amino acids. Trimming removed 4 bases from V and 1 base from J, with 9 bases in between.

V is TRBV28 and J is TRBJ2-7; 7 nucleotides match TRBD2. Germline V gene sequence: CDR1 MDHEN, CDR2 SYDVKM. V dropped 4 bases and J dropped 2; count of bases not matched to a gene: 5. CDR3 length: 14 amino acids. The CDR3 DNA follows: TGTGCCAGCAGTTCCTACGGGGGGACCTACGAGCAGTACTTC. Translating it yields CASSSYGGTYEQYF.

The J gene is TRBJ2-3, the V gene TRBV27; D not resolved. This CDR3 comprises 14 residues. Germline V gene sequence: CDR1 MNHEY, CDR2 SMNVEV (reference sequence). Trimming shortened V by 6 bases and J by 6 bases, and 16 bases separated the two germline ends. CDR3 residues: CASRSRPGRDTQYF. Here the CDR3 DNA reads TGTGCCAGCAGGTCCCGACCCGGTCGCGATACGCAGTATTTT.

V and J are TRBV3-1 (or the pseudogene TRBV3-2) and TRBJ1-6; maybe TRBD1 (5 bases). CDR3 size: 13 residues. The V and J ends lost 1 base and 10 bases respectively, with 8 bases between them. Per the germline V gene, CDR1 is LGHDT and CDR2 is YNNKEL (reference sequence). The CDR3 bases are TGTGCCAGCAGCCAAGGGGGGGACTCACCCCTCCACTTT. Translated, it gives CASSQGGDSPLHF.

The chain recombines TRBV5-1 with TRBJ2-5; D call uncertain. Germline CDR1 and CDR2: SGHRS and YFSETQ. The CDR3 runs 13 residues. V lost 6 bases to trimming and J lost 5 bases, with 14 bases between them. CDR3 protein: CASTLMSRETQYF. The CDR3, as DNA: TGCGCCAGCACCCTAATGAGTCGGGAGACCCAGTACTTC.

The chain uses TRBV7-8 and TRBJ1-4; D remains unclear. Germline CDR1 reads SGHVS; CDR2 reads FQNEAQ. Between the trimmed V and J ends, which lost 5 bases and 4 bases, there was a span of 11 bases. The CDR3 covers 14 residues. CDR3 DNA: TGTGCCAGCAGCCCATGGACTTTTAATGAAAAACTGTTTTTT. Its protein is CASSPWTFNEKLFF.

V usage is TRBV3-1 (or the pseudogene TRBV3-2) and J usage is TRBJ2-2, with no clear D. This CDR3 region has 15 residues. Per germline, CDR1 LGHDT and CDR2 YNNKEL (reference sequence). Trimming removed 4 bases from V and 4 bases from J, with 13 bases in between. The CDR3 sequence: CASSPGRWVTGELFF. Written as DNA, the CDR3 is TGTGCCAGCAGCCCCGGCAGGTGGGTCACCGGGGAGCTGTTTTTT.

The chain uses TRBV12-3 or TRBV12-4 and TRBJ1-1; D ambiguous. This CDR3 has 11 amino acids. Trimming stripped 3 bases from V and 4 bases from J, with 3 bases between. The CDR3 coding sequence is TGTGCCAGCAGTTTCTTCACTGAAGCTTTCTTT. Its translation is CASSFFTEAFF.